The clone carrying this T cell receptor (beta chain) was observed a few times. Its target is unknown. Trimming took 1 base from V and 6 from J; bases not matched to a gene: 11. This CDR3 has 17 residues. Germline V gene sequence: CDR1 LNHNV, CDR2 YYDKDF (reference sequence). This specimen belongs to a study of T cells after yellow fever vaccination. Study findings and constraints: Any FACS-sorted repertoire could hold abundant clonotypes that contaminate it from the bulk population. At 95% to 96% for CD4 and approximately 88% for CD8, most primary-vaccination clones showed up again after the booster.

TCRdb independently ran MiXCR on the 5' RACE reads; one entry per CDR3 protein. Here the sample spans a few hundred thousand distinct CDR3 sequences, roughly 5.6% being singletons. The specimen was CD4+ T cells sorted from PBMCs, collected on the day of the yellow fever booster vaccination. The J gene is TRBJ1-5, the V gene TRBV15, with 8 bases aligning to TRBD1. This receptor was obtained from a man younger than 35 who received the YFV17D yellow fever vaccine. CDR3: CATSRAVDRGRGQPQHF. CDR3 nucleotide sequence: TGTGCCACCAGCAGAGCTGTCGACAGGGGCCGGGGTCAGCCCCAGCATTTT.